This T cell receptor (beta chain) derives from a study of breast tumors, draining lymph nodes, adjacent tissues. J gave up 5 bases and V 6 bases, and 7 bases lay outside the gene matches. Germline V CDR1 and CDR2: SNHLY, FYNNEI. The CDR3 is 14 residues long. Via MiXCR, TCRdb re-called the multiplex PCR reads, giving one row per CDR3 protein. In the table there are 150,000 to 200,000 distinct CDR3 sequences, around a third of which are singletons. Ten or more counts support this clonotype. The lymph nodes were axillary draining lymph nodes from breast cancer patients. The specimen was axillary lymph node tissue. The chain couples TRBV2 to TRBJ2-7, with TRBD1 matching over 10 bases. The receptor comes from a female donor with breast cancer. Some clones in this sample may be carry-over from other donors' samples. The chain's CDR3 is CASSPGQGWNEQYF. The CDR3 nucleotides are TGTGCCAGCAGCCCGGGACAGGGGTGGAACGAGCAGTACTTC.